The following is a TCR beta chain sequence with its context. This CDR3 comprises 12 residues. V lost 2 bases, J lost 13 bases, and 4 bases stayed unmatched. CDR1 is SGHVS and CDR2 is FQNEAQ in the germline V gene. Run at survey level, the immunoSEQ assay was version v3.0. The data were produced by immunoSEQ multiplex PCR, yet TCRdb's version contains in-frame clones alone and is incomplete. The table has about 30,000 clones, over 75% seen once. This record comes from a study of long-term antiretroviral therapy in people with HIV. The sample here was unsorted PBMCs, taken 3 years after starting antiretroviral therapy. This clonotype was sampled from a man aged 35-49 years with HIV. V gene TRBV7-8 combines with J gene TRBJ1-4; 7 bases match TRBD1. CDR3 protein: CASSLHGTALFF. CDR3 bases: TGTGCCAGCAGCTTACACGGGACAGCACTGTTTTTT.